The rows below give T cell receptor beta chains drawn from one sample of a study of regulatory T cells in long-lasting Graves disease. TCRdb used MiXCR to reprocess the multiplex PCR reads, holding one entry per CDR3 protein. The sample consists of 620,000 or so distinct CDR3 sequences, 15% to 20% of them appearing once. These same records also appear under a second study, on T cells in Graves' hyperthyroidism and ophthalmopathy.

The sample was peripheral blood mononuclear cells (PBMCs), taken at new diagnosis, from a patient treated with antithyroid drugs. The receptors originated from a woman in her 30s with Graves disease. CDR3s include the opening cysteine and the closing phenylalanine or tryptophan. A D gene is named only where the DNA matches it firmly. The listing skips clone size in some rows; elsewhere it reads once, few, many or a size class.

.,TRBJ2-7,TRBD2,TRBV5-1,CASSSRTLGGGPHEQYF,TGCGCCAGCAGCTCCCGGACTCTGGGGGGAGGGCCCCACGAGCAGTACTTC
few,TRBJ1-3,.,TRBV6-1,CASSCEGCATGGNTIYF,TGTGCCAGCAGCTGCGAAGGGTGTGCGACGGGTGGAAACACCATATATTTT
many,TRBJ1-4,.,TRBV2,CASSDRGRTNEKLFF,TGTGCCAGCAGTGACCGAGGGAGGACTAATGAAAAACTGTTTTTT
many,TRBJ2-2,.,TRBV7-2,CASSLAGNTGELFF,TGTGCCAGCAGCCTGGCAGGGAACACCGGGGAGCTGTTTTTT
many,TRBJ1-1,.,TRBV30,CAWSVGVSTAGSTEAFF,TGTGCCTGGAGTGTAGGGGTATCGACAGCTGGGTCCACTGAAGCTTTCTTT
.,TRBJ2-1,.,TRBV4-2,CASSQDHGGSYNEQFF,TGTGCCAGCAGCCAAGATCACGGAGGTTCCTACAATGAGCAGTTCTTC
many,TRBJ1-1,TRBD1,TRBV29-1,CSVPGQGRMNTEAFF,TGCAGCGTGCCGGGACAGGGCAGAATGAACACTGAAGCTTTCTTT
many,TRBJ2-1,.,TRBV7-2,CASSLVFRGGKNEQFF,TGTGCCAGCAGCTTAGTTTTCAGGGGAGGAAAAAATGAGCAGTTCTTC
.,TRBJ2-5,TRBD2,TRBV7-9,CASSSSGGTQYF,TGTGCCAGCAGCTCATCGGGGGGGACCCAGTACTTC
.,TRBJ1-1,TRBD1,TRBV5-6,CASSRTGGATEAFF,TGTGCCAGCAGTAGGACAGGGGGCGCCACTGAAGCTTTCTTT
many,TRBJ1-4,.,TRBV24-1,CATSDSQGSTNEKLFF,TGTGCCACCAGTGATTCGCAGGGTTCAACTAATGAAAAACTGTTTTTT
many,TRBJ1-3,TRBD1,TRBV2,CASSEQGALNTIYF,TGTGCCAGCAGTGAACAGGGGGCATTAAACACCATATATTTT